This T cell receptor beta chain derives from a study of T cell responses to AZD1222 COVID-19 vaccine. Points from the study as a whole: Clonal diversity was possibly underestimated; the donors were predominantly white British and more often female. AZD1222 recipients seropositive at baseline numbered only six. CD4 TCRs linked to vaccination spanned spike, dominating at 160-218 and 743-854. The reported proportion of spike-specific TCRs targeting unmutated variant regions was nearly half.

This clone showed up just a few times. Its antigen is not identified. Using immunoSEQ multiplex PCR, the repertoire was profiled, and TCRdb retains in-frame clones only, with some absent. The repertoire holds around 140,000 clones, with over 75% as singletons. The sample consisted of peripheral blood, taken 28 days after the second dose of the MenACWY control vaccine. The clonotype originates from an adult who received the MenACWY meningococcal vaccine as a control.

CDR3: CAWAGWETGTGNTIYF. DNA for the CDR3: TGTGCCTGGGCCGGTTGGGAAACAGGAACTGGAAACACCATATATTTT. The chain uses TRBV30 and TRBJ1-3, with a weak D call TRBD1 (5 bases). V was clipped by 5 bases and J by 2 bases, with 19 bases between them. Per germline, CDR1 GTSNPN and CDR2 SVGIG (reference sequence). CDR3 size: 16 residues.